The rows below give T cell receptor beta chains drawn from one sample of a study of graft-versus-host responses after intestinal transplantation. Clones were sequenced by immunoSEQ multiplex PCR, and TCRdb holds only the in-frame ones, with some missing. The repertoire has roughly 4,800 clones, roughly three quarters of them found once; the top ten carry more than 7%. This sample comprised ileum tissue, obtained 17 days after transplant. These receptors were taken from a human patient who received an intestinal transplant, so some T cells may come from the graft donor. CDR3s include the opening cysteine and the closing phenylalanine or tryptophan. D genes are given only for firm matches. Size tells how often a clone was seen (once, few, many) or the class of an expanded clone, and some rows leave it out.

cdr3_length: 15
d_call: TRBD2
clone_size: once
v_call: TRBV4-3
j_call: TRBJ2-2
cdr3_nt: TGCGCCAGCAGCCAGGAAGCGGGGAGGACCGGGGAGCTGTTTTTT
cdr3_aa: CASSQEAGRTGELFF

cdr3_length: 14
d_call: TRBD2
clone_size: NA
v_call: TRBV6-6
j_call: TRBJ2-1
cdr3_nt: TGTGCCAGCACCGGGAGGGAGGTATACAATGAGCAGTTCTTC
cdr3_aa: CASTGREVYNEQFF

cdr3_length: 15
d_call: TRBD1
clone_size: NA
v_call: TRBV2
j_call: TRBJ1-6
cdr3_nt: TGTGCCAGCAGGGTCCGACAGGGGGCGGAATCACCCCTCCACTTT
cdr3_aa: CASRVRQGAESPLHF

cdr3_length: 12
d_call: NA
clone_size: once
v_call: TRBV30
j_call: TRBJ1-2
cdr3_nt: TGTGCCGGAAACACAGGGATTTATGGCTACACCTTC
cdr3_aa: CAGNTGIYGYTF

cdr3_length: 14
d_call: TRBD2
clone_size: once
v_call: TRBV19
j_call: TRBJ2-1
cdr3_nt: TGTGCCAGTAGTGTAGCGGGGGGCTACAATGAGCAGTTCTTC
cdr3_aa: CASSVAGGYNEQFF

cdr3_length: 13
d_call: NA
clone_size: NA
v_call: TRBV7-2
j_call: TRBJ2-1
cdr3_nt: TGTGCCAGCAGCTCGCAACAGGGCAATGAGCAGTTCTTC
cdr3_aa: CASSSQQGNEQFF

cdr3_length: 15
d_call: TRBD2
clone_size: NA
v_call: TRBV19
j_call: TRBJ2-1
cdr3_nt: TGTGCCAGTAGCTCCGGGACTAGCGGGTACAATGAGCAGTTCTTC
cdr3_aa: CASSSGTSGYNEQFF

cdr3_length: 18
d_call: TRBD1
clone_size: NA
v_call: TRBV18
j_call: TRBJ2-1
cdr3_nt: TGTGCCAGCTCTAGAAATCCTCCGGGACAGGTTTTTAACAATGAGCAGTTCTTC
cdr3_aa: CASSRNPPGQVFNNEQFF

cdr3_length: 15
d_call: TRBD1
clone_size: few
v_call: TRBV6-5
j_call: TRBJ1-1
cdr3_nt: TGTGCCAGCAGGATCCCAGGGGGCAGGGACACTGAAGCTTTCTTT
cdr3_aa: CASRIPGGRDTEAFF

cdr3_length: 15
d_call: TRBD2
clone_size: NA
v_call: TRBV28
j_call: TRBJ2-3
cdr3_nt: TGTGCCAGCAGTTTCCTAGCGGGGAGCACAGATACGCAGTATTTT
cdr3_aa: CASSFLAGSTDTQYF

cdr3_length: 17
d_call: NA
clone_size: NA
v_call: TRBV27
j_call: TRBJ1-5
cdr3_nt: TGTGCCAGCAGTTTAGGGGGGGTAGGGGTCTACAATCAGCCCCAGCATTTT
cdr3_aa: CASSLGGVGVYNQPQHF

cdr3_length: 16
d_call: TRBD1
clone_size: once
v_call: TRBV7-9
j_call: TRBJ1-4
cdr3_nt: TGTGCCAGCAGCTTCTCCGACAGGGAAGGATACGAAAAACTGTTTTTT
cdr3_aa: CASSFSDREGYEKLFF

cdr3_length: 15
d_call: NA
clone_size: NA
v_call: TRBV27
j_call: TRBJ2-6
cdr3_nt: TGTGCCAGCAGTTTAGGCAGCTCTGGGGCCAACGTCCTGACTTTC
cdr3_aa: CASSLGSSGANVLTF

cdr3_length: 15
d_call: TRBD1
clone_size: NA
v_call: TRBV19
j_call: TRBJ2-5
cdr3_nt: TGTGCCAGTAGTTCGCTAGGACAGGCTGAAGAGACCCAGTACTTC
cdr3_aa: CASSSLGQAEETQYF

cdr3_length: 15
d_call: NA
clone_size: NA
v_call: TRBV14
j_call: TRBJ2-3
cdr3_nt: TGTGCCAGCAGCCAAGATTTCAGGGGTAGAGATACGCAGTATTTT
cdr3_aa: CASSQDFRGRDTQYF

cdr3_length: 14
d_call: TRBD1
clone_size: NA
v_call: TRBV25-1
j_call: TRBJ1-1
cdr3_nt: TGTGCCAGCAGGCCTGGGACAGGAGGGACTGAAGCTTTCTTT
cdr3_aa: CASRPGTGGTEAFF

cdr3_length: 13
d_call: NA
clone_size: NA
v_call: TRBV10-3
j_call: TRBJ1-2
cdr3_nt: TGTGCCATCAGTGAGTTACAGGTCTATGGCTACACCTTC
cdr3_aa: CAISELQVYGYTF

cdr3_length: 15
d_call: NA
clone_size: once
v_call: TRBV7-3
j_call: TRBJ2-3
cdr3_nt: TGTGCCAGCAGCTTATACGGAGAAGGTCCAGATACGCAGTATTTT
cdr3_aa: CASSLYGEGPDTQYF

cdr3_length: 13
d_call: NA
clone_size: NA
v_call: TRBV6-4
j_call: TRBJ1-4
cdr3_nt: TGTGCCAGCAGTGACTCGGACAGAGGAAAACTGTTTTTT
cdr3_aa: CASSDSDRGKLFF

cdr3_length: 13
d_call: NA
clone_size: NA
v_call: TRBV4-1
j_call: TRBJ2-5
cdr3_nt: TGCGCCAGCAGCCAAGAGTCTAGGCAGACCCAGTACTTC
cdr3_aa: CASSQESRQTQYF

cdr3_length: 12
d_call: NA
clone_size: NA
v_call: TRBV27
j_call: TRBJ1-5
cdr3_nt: TGTGCCAGTAAGACAGTTAATCAGCCCCAGCATTTT
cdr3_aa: CASKTVNQPQHF

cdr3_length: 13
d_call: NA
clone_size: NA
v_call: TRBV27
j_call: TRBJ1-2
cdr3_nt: TGTGCCAGCAGGCGAGGAACTAACTATGGCTACACCTTC
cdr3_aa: CASRRGTNYGYTF

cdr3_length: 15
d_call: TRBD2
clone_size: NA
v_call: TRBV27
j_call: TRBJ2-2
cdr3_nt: TGTGCCAGCAGTTTAGGGACTAGAAACACCGGGGAGCTGTTTTTT
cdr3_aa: CASSLGTRNTGELFF

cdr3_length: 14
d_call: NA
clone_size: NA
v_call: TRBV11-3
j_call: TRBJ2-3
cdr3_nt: TGTGCCAGCAGCTTAGGCTCGGGCACAGATACGCAGTATTTT
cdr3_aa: CASSLGSGTDTQYF

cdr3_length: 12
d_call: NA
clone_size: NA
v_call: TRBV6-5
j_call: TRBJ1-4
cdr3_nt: TGTGCCAGCGGCACAACTAATGAAAAACTGTTTTTT
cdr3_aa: CASGTTNEKLFF

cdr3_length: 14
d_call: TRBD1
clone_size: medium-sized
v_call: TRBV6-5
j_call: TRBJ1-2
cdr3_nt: TGTGCCAGCAGACTCGGACAGGGGATCTATGGCTACACCTTC
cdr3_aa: CASRLGQGIYGYTF

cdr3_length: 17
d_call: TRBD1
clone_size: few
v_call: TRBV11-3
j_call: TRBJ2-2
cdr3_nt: TGTGCCAGCAGCTTGGTTAATACAGGGGGTGTCACCGGGGAGCTGTTTTTT
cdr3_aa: CASSLVNTGGVTGELFF

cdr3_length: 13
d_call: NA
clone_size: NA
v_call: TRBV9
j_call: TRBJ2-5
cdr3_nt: TGTGCCAGCAGCGTAGAAGCCGGTGAGACCCAGTACTTC
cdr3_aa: CASSVEAGETQYF

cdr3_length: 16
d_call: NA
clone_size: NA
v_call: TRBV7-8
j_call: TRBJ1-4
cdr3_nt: TGTGCCAGCAGCTCGGACAGTGCAGTCCCTAATGAAAAACTGTTTTTT
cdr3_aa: CASSSDSAVPNEKLFF

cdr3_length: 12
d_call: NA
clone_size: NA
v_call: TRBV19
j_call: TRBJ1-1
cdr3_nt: TGTGCCAGTAGTGGACAGAACACTGAAGCTTTCTTT
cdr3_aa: CASSGQNTEAFF

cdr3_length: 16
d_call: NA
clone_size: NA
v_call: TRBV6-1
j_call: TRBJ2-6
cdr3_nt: TGTGCCAGCAGTGACAGGGCCCTCTCTGGGGCCAACGTCCTGACTTTC
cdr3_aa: CASSDRALSGANVLTF

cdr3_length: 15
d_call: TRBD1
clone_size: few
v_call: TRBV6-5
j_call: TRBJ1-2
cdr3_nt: TGTGCCGGCACCGGGACAGCCTCGGCTAACTATGGCTACACCTTC
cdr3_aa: CAGTGTASANYGYTF

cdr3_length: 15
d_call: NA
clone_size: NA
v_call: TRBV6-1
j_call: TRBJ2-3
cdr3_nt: TGTGCCAGCAGTGAGCCGGGGGTAAGGGAAGATACGCAGTATTTT
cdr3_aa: CASSEPGVREDTQYF

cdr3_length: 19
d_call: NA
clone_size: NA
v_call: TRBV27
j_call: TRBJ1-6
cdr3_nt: TGTGCCAGCAGTTTATCGAACAGGCCAAGGGGCTCCTATAATTCACCCCTCCACTTT
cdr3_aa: CASSLSNRPRGSYNSPLHF

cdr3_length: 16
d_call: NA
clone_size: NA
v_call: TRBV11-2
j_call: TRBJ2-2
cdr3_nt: TGTGCCAGCAGCTTAGTCGGGGACACTGACACCGGGGAGCTGTTTTTT
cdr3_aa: CASSLVGDTDTGELFF

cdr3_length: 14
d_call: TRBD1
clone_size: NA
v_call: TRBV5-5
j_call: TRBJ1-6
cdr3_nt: TGTGCCAGCAGCCTCCGGGACAGGGACTCACCCCTCCACTTT
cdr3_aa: CASSLRDRDSPLHF

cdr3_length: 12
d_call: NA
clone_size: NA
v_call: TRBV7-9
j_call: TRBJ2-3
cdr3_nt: TGTGCCAGCAGCTTAGAATCCGGTACGCAGTATTTT
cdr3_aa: CASSLESGTQYF

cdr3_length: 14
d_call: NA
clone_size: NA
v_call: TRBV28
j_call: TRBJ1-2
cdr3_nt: TGTGCCAGCACGGTCAGGGCTATTCACTATGGCTACACCTTC
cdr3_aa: CASTVRAIHYGYTF

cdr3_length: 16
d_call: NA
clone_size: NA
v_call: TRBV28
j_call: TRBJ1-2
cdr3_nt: TGTGCCAGCAGGCCGCTCCTTCGGGGGGTCCTCTATGGCTACACCTTC
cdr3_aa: CASRPLLRGVLYGYTF

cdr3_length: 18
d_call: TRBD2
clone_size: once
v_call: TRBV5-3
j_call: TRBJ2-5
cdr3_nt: TGTGCCAGAAGCGTAAAAATGTTAGCGGGGGGACCGGAGGAGACCCAGTACTTC
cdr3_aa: CARSVKMLAGGPEETQYF

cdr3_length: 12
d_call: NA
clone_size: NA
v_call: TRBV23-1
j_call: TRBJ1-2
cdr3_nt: TGCGCCAACAGTCAGGAGGACTATGGCTACACCTTC
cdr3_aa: CANSQEDYGYTF